Ten or more counts support the clone carrying this T cell receptor (beta chain). The entry originates in a study of T cells in Graves' hyperthyroidism and ophthalmopathy. Study background: Sampling of peripheral blood happened at initial diagnosis, prior to any treatment.

Looked up from germline, CDR1 is DFQATT and CDR2 is SNEGSKA (reference sequence). The CDR3 is made up of 11 amino acids. The study based diagnoses on clinical symptoms, serum thyroxine and TRAb, thyroid ultrasound and orbital computed tomography. Extraction of PBMCs used roughly 9.4 ml of fresh peripheral blood. Authors of the study amplified TCR beta CDR3 regions from RNA transcripts. The HTBI set primed first-round TCR CDR3 RT-PCR. Via MiXCR, TCRdb re-called the multiplex PCR reads, giving one row per CDR3 protein. The sample lists about 700,000 distinct CDR3 sequences; approximately 15% were seen once.

The chain has TRBV20-1 and TRBJ2-7; D is perhaps TRBD1 or TRBD2 (5 bases each). The sample comprised blood. This sequence originates from a woman between 18 and 30 years old with Graves' hyperthyroidism. CDR3 coding DNA: TGCAGGGGGGTGCCCTCCTACGAGCAGTACTTC. It encodes CRGVPSYEQYF.